This T cell receptor beta chain comes out of a study of control samples from healthy donors and cancer patients. Repertoires were generated with immunoSEQ multiplex PCR, while TCRdb's copy carries only in-frame clones and drops some. The sample lists some 120,000 clones; around 90% were seen once. The germline V and J ends were trimmed by 6 bases and 0 bases, with 6 bases remaining between them. CDR1 LNHDA and CDR2 SQIVND come from the germline V gene (reference sequence). CDR3 length equals 13 residues. The chain joins TRBV19 to TRBJ1-5; the D is unclear. The TCR originated in a man between 18 and 29 years old in good health. Sequencing was performed on blood. CDR3 loop: CASSSDSNQPQHF. In DNA, the CDR3 is TGTGCCAGTAGCAGCGATAGCAATCAGCCCCAGCATTTT.